This T cell receptor (beta chain) is drawn from a study of identical twins. The CDR3 has 15 amino acids. Germline loops: CDR1 LGHDT, CDR2 YNNKEL (reference sequence). This clonotype was detected only once. One base away lies a much larger clone, so this may be a sequencing read error. One entry per CDR3 protein, called by TCRdb with MiXCR from the 5' RACE reads. The data hold hundreds of thousands of distinct CDR3 sequences, with 7% to 7.5% observed a single time. These data also formed part of another study, on yellow fever vaccine responses in identical twins.

What was sequenced was PBMCs. The chain carries TRBV3-1 and TRBJ2-7; 10 bases are a match to TRBD2. This TCR derives from a woman younger than 30 in good health. The CDR3 is CSSSPSGRDSYEQYF. The CDR3 DNA sequence: TGTTCCAGCAGTCCTAGCGGGAGAGATTCCTACGAGCAGTACTTC.